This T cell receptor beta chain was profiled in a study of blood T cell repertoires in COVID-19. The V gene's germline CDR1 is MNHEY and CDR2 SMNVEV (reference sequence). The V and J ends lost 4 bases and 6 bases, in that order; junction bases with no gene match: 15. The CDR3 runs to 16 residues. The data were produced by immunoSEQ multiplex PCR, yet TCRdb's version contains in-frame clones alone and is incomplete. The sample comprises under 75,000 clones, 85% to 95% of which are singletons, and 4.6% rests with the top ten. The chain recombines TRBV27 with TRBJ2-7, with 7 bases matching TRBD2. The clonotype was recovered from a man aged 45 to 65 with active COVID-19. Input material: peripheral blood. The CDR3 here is CASSSRWAAGNGEQYF. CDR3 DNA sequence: TGTGCCAGCAGTTCCCGCTGGGCAGCGGGAAATGGCGAGCAGTACTTC.